The 12 T cell receptor beta chains below come from one sample, sequenced in a study of shared clonotypes between healthy human individuals. The table came from immunoSEQ multiplex PCR; TCRdb's copy has only in-frame clones and leaves some out. This sample has 2,500,000 or so clones, with about nine tenths found just once. Sequencing was done on a sample of naive CD4+ T cells from PBMCs. Documented subset: CD45RA+ positively selected. The receptors come from a man aged 18 to 30 in good health. Some clones in this sample may be carry-over from other donors' samples.

V and J are TRBV28 and TRBJ2-3, with 11 bases matching TRBD2. This CDR3 has 15 amino acids. Germline V CDR1 and CDR2: MDHEN, SYDVKM. V dropped 6 bases and J dropped 5; count of bases not matched to a gene: 7. CDR3 sequence: CASSRTSGRIDTQYF. The CDR3 nucleotides are TGTGCCAGCAGCAGAACTAGCGGGAGAATAGATACGCAGTATTTT.

J is TRBJ2-1 and V is TRBV28, with TRBD2 identical over 7 bases. The germline V gene encodes CDR1 MDHEN and CDR2 SYDVKM. CDR3 length: 18 residues. J was trimmed by 4 bases and V by 4 bases; bases with no gene match: 16. The CDR3, as DNA: TGTGCCAGCAGTTCACGACAACTGATAGCGGGTCCGTACAATGAGCAGTTCTTC. Translating it yields CASSSRQLIAGPYNEQFF. The full variable domain, with the rest looked up from reference TRBV28 and TRBJ2-1, is DVKVTQSSRYLVKRTGEKVFLECVQDMDHENMFWYRQDPGLGLRLIYFSYDVKMKEKGDIPEGYSVSREKKERFSLILESASTNQTSMYLCASSSRQLIAGPYNEQFFGPGTRLTVL.

The rearrangement joins TRBV28 to TRBJ1-5, with a weak D call TRBD1 (5 bases). The CDR3 runs to 13 residues. CDR1 and CDR2 (germline): MDHEN, SYDVKM. The V gene lost 2 bases and the J gene lost 7 bases, with 9 bases spanning the gap. CDR3 sequence: CASSLTRDQPQHF. The CDR3 DNA is TGTGCCAGCAGTTTAACCAGGGACCAGCCCCAGCATTTT.

The genes are TRBV18 and TRBJ2-7; 7 nucleotides match TRBD1. With V trimmed by 3 bases and J by 7 bases, 3 bases remained unmatched. The germline gives CDR1 KGHSH, CDR2 LQKENI. This CDR3 has 12 residues. CDR3 loop: CASSPARGEQYF. The CDR3 region has the DNA TGTGCCAGCTCACCCGCCAGGGGGGAGCAGTACTTC.

The chain uses TRBV6-1 and TRBJ2-1; TRBD2 matches at 12 bases. The junction had 8 bases not matched to a gene; V was cut back by 3 bases and J by 8 bases. Germline V gene lookup returns CDR1 MNHNS and CDR2 SASEGT. The CDR3 spans 16 residues. DNA for the CDR3: TGTGCCAGCAGTGAGAGACTAGCGGGAGTTTCCCATGAGCAGTTCTTC. This sequence encodes CASSERLAGVSHEQFF.

This clone appeared once. V and J are TRBV27 and TRBJ2-7, with D possibly TRBD2 on 6 matching bases. Trimming left V 6 bases short and J 2 bases short, with 14 bases between. This CDR3 has 14 residues. CDR1 and CDR2 (germline): MNHEY, SMNVEV (reference sequence). CDR3 sequence: CASRTNGGPYEQYF. DNA of the CDR3: TGTGCCAGCAGGACCAACGGGGGACCCTACGAGCAGTACTTC.

With respect to this clone: The same CDR3 is also encoded by other DNA sequences in this sample. V and J are TRBV28 and TRBJ1-5, with D tentatively TRBD1 (5 bases). The CDR3 is 12 amino acids. V lost 4 bases and J 6 bases, leaving 7 bases between the germline ends. Germline values: CDR1 MDHEN, CDR2 SYDVKM. In nucleotides, the CDR3 is TGTGCCAGCAGTTCGGGGGTTCAGCCCCAGCATTTT. Residues: CASSSGVQPQHF.

This clone came up once. This chain joins TRBV29-1 and TRBJ2-7; tentatively, D is TRBD1 (6 bases). The CDR3 length is 13 residues. CDR1 and CDR2 from the germline V gene are SQVTM and ANQGSEA. Trimming removed 3 bases at V and 2 bases at J, with 11 bases between. The CDR3 reads CSVEGTQTYEQYF. CDR3 nucleotide sequence: TGCAGCGTTGAGGGGACACAGACCTACGAGCAGTACTTC.

This rearrangement joins TRBV5-1 to TRBJ2-2, with TRBD2 matching over 11 bases. CDR3 length: 17 amino acids. The junction had 11 bases not matched to a gene; V was cut back by 4 bases and J by 6 bases. Germline V gene sequence: CDR1 SGHRS, CDR2 YFSETQ. In DNA, the CDR3 is TGCGCCAGCAGCCTGGCGGTAACTAGCGGGAGCCCCGGGGAGCTGTTTTTT. It encodes CASSLAVTSGSPGELFF.

The gene calls are TRBV4-1 and TRBJ2-3; D gene uncertain. The CDR3 sequence is 14 residues long. V gave up 1 base and J gave up 2 bases, with 7 bases separating them. From germline, CDR1 is MGHRA and CDR2 YSYEKL. CDR3 region: CASSQGPLTDTQYF. In DNA, the CDR3 is TGCGCCAGCAGCCAAGGTCCCCTCACAGATACGCAGTATTTT.

The rearrangement uses TRBV18 and TRBJ2-5; D remains ambiguous. The germline V gene encodes CDR1 KGHSH and CDR2 LQKENI. The CDR3 is 14 amino acids. V was clipped by 2 bases and J by 5 bases, with 12 bases between them. CDR3 protein: CASSPGRSRETQYF. Here the CDR3 DNA reads TGTGCCAGCTCACCAGGACGATCTAGGGAGACCCAGTACTTC.

The chain has TRBV28 and TRBJ2-3; possibly TRBD2 for D (6 bases). Germline loops: CDR1 MDHEN, CDR2 SYDVKM. Trimming took 5 bases from V and 6 from J, leaving 12 bases between them. CDR3 length: 13 residues. CDR3 amino acids: CASSPGDWDTQYF. The CDR3 DNA follows: TGTGCCAGCAGTCCGGGGGATTGGGATACGCAGTATTTT.